These T cell receptor beta chains were read from a single sample in a study of T-cell reconstitution after alpha-beta-depleted transplantation in children. TCRdb itself ran the PCR reads through MiXCR, one entry per CDR3 protein. The sample contains 500,000 to 750,000 distinct CDR3 sequences, roughly 27% of which appear only once. This specimen was PBMCs, taken before TCRalphabeta/CD19-depleted stem cell transplant. Receptor source: a boy in the first two years of life with Wiskott-Aldrich syndrome, due to receive a stem cell transplant. The CDR3 runs from the conserved cysteine through the conserved F or W. A D gene is named only where the DNA matches it firmly. The size field is filled for only some rows; it gives once, few, many or a size class.

J | V | size | D | CDR3 | DNA
TRBJ1-2 | TRBV2 | NA | NA | CASGTPPEFYGYTF | TGTGCCAGCGGCACTCCACCGGAGTTCTATGGCTACACCTTC
TRBJ1-1 | TRBV20-1 | few | NA | CSASPGQKNTEAFF | TGCAGTGCTAGCCCGGGGCAGAAGAACACTGAAGCTTTCTTT
TRBJ1-3 | TRBV20-1 | NA | NA | CSAAHRDSGNTIYF | TGCAGTGCTGCGCATAGAGACTCTGGAAACACCATATATTTT
TRBJ2-2 | TRBV28 | NA | TRBD1 | CASSLPDRRYTGELFF | TGTGCCAGCAGCCTCCCGGACAGGCGTTACACCGGGGAGCTGTTTTTT
TRBJ1-2 | TRBV25-1 | few | TRBD1 | CASSEMGQIHGYTF | TGTGCCAGCAGTGAAATGGGACAGATCCATGGCTACACCTTC
TRBJ2-5 | TRBV20-1 | few | TRBD1 | CSARGGLDRVDETQYF | TGCAGTGCTAGGGGGGGCCTGGACAGGGTCGACGAGACCCAGTACTTC
TRBJ2-1 | TRBV12-3/TRBV12-4 | NA | TRBD2 | CASNPGTRLTNEQFF | TGTGCCAGCAACCCGGGGACTAGACTCACCAATGAGCAGTTCTTC
TRBJ2-5 | TRBV12-3/TRBV12-4 | few | TRBD1 | CASNDRGRGETQYF | TGTGCCAGCAACGACAGGGGGCGAGGAGAGACCCAGTACTTC
TRBJ2-2 | TRBV2 | many | NA | CASRYTGELFF | TGTGCCAGCAGGTACACCGGGGAGCTGTTTTTT
TRBJ2-2 | TRBV5-1 | NA | NA | CASSLVIGLLAGELFF | TGCGCCAGCAGCTTGGTCATAGGACTCCTGGCCGGGGAGCTGTTTTTT
TRBJ1-2 | TRBV5-1 | NA | TRBD1 | CASSSAGQGAYGYTF | TGCGCCAGCAGCTCCGCGGGCCAGGGGGCCTATGGCTACACCTTC
TRBJ2-7 | TRBV18 | few | NA | CASSPPTLGAAGEQYF | TGTGCCAGCTCACCACCTACTTTAGGGGCTGCAGGAGAGCAGTACTTC
TRBJ2-7 | TRBV5-1 | NA | NA | CASSPRGPSYEQYF | TGCGCCAGCAGCCCTCGAGGCCCATCCTACGAGCAGTACTTC
TRBJ1-1 | TRBV5-1 | few | NA | CASSLWEGTEAFF | TGCGCCAGCAGCTTGTGGGAAGGCACTGAAGCTTTCTTT
TRBJ2-5 | TRBV5-1 | NA | TRBD1 | CASSARTGEETQYF | TGCGCCAGCAGCGCCCGGACAGGGGAAGAGACCCAGTACTTC
TRBJ2-1 | TRBV29-1 | NA | NA | CSVDPGRSVSGSYNEQFF | TGCAGCGTTGACCCGGGACGGTCCGTTTCAGGGTCCTACAATGAGCAGTTCTTC
TRBJ2-1 | TRBV5-1 | NA | NA | CASSGTGVMGNEQFF | TGCGCCAGCAGCGGTACAGGTGTAATGGGCAATGAGCAGTTCTTC
TRBJ1-5 | TRBV2 | few | NA | CASSGRAEQPQHF | TGTGCCAGCAGTGGTAGGGCAGAGCAGCCCCAGCATTTT
TRBJ1-4 | TRBV27 | NA | NA | CASAFRGLTNEKLFF | TGTGCCAGCGCATTCCGGGGCCTGACTAATGAAAAACTGTTTTTT
TRBJ2-3 | TRBV2 | NA | TRBD2 | CASSEGPGLAGVSDTQYF | TGTGCCAGCAGTGAAGGCCCGGGACTAGCGGGAGTCTCAGATACGCAGTATTTT
TRBJ2-7 | TRBV6-1 | NA | TRBD2 | CASTKRGTSVNYEQYF | TGTGCCAGCACTAAACGGGGGACTAGTGTGAACTACGAGCAGTACTTC
TRBJ2-1 | TRBV29-1 | NA | NA | CSAARGNEQFF | TGCAGCGCGGCCAGGGGCAATGAGCAGTTCTTC
TRBJ2-5 | TRBV7-8 | NA | NA | CASSLGAGPRETQYF | TGTGCCAGCAGCTTAGGAGCGGGCCCCCGGGAGACCCAGTACTTC
TRBJ2-2 | TRBV20-1 | few | NA | CSARDEFGANTGELFF | TGCAGTGCTAGAGATGAGTTTGGAGCGAACACCGGGGAGCTGTTTTTT
TRBJ2-4 | TRBV27 | NA | TRBD2 | CASSLSAQRGEAKNIQYF | TGTGCCAGCAGTTTATCGGCCCAACGGGGGGAGGCCAAAAACATTCAGTACTTC
TRBJ2-1 | TRBV12-3/TRBV12-4 | few | TRBD2 | CASSLGSLAGAYNEQFF | TGTGCCAGCAGTTTAGGCTCCCTAGCGGGAGCATACAATGAGCAGTTCTTC
TRBJ2-2 | TRBV25-1 | few | NA | CASSPVKKGSVIGELFF | TGTGCCAGCAGTCCAGTTAAAAAGGGGTCCGTTATTGGGGAGCTGTTTTTT
TRBJ1-1 | TRBV5-1 | few | TRBD1 | CASSTTGANTEAFF | TGCGCCAGCAGTACGACAGGGGCGAACACTGAAGCTTTCTTT
TRBJ2-7 | TRBV12-3/TRBV12-4 | NA | TRBD2 | CASRRTRGYEQYF | TGTGCCAGCAGACGGACTAGAGGCTACGAGCAGTACTTC
TRBJ2-2 | TRBV9 | few | TRBD2 | CASSASGSGSGELFF | TGTGCCAGCAGCGCCAGCGGGAGTGGGTCCGGGGAGCTGTTTTTT
TRBJ2-6 | TRBV27 | few | NA | CASSSRVSGANVLTF | TGTGCCAGCAGTTCCCGGGTCTCTGGGGCCAACGTCCTGACTTTC
TRBJ2-2 | TRBV11-2 | few | NA | CASRRSGGELFF | TGTGCCAGCAGACGCTCCGGCGGGGAGCTGTTTTTT
TRBJ2-3 | TRBV3-1 | few | TRBD2 | CASSQDRLAGGAQYF | TGTGCCAGCAGCCAAGATAGGCTAGCGGGAGGAGCGCAGTATTTT
TRBJ2-1 | TRBV20-1 | NA | NA | CSARAHGSSASYNEQFF | TGCAGTGCTAGAGCCCATGGGTCTAGCGCGTCCTACAATGAGCAGTTCTTC
TRBJ1-2 | TRBV7-2 | NA | NA | CASSPTRGFSGYTF | TGTGCCAGCAGCCCGACGAGGGGGTTTAGTGGCTACACCTTC
TRBJ2-7 | TRBV27 | few | NA | CASSGRQTYEQYF | TGTGCCAGCAGTGGGAGACAGACCTACGAGCAGTACTTC
TRBJ2-1 | TRBV5-5 | few | NA | CASSLGQRDEQFF | TGTGCCAGCAGCCTGGGACAGCGGGATGAGCAGTTCTTC
TRBJ2-2 | TRBV4-1 | few | NA | CASSQDLKGANTGELFF | TGCGCCAGCAGCCAAGATCTGAAGGGCGCGAACACCGGGGAGCTGTTTTTT
TRBJ2-7 | TRBV28 | NA | NA | CASSSPGETSYEQYF | TGTGCCAGCAGTTCACCAGGGGAGACCTCCTACGAGCAGTACTTC
TRBJ2-2 | TRBV5-1 | NA | NA | CASSLVPAPITGELFF | TGCGCCAGCAGCTTGGTGCCAGCCCCAATCACCGGGGAGCTGTTTTTT
TRBJ2-3 | TRBV5-1 | NA | TRBD2 | CASGQLASDTQYF | TGCGCCAGCGGACAACTAGCGTCCGATACGCAGTATTTT
TRBJ2-1 | TRBV6-1 | few | NA | CASSQHGLSVSYNEQFF | TGTGCCAGCAGCCAACACGGCCTTAGCGTCTCCTACAATGAGCAGTTCTTC
TRBJ2-5 | TRBV7-3 | few | NA | CASSLSPGKRETQYF | TGTGCCAGCAGCTTATCTCCAGGGAAAAGGGAGACCCAGTACTTC
TRBJ2-1 | TRBV6-1 | NA | NA | CASSEGGWGRANSYNEQFF | TGTGCCAGCAGTGAGGGGGGCTGGGGGAGGGCCAATTCCTACAATGAGCAGTTCTTC
TRBJ2-3 | TRBV27 | NA | NA | CASSGEDTQYF | TGTGCCAGCAGTGGGGAAGATACGCAGTATTTT
TRBJ2-1 | TRBV15 | few | NA | CATSRDGVRGDNEQFF | TGTGCCACCAGCAGAGATGGGGTGAGGGGCGACAATGAGCAGTTCTTC
TRBJ2-1 | TRBV7-8 | NA | NA | CASSFNRATYNEQFF | TGTGCCAGCAGCTTTAACAGGGCGACCTACAATGAGCAGTTCTTC
TRBJ2-7 | TRBV29-1 | NA | TRBD1 | CSATRDRLEQYF | TGCAGCGCTACCCGGGACAGACTAGAGCAGTACTTC
TRBJ1-2 | TRBV5-1 | NA | TRBD1 | CASRLLPGTGGDYGYTF | TGCGCCAGCCGACTTTTGCCCGGGACAGGGGGTGACTATGGCTACACCTTC
TRBJ2-3 | TRBV11-2 | NA | TRBD1 | CASRKTGTVDTQYF | TGTGCCAGCAGGAAAACAGGGACAGTCGATACGCAGTATTTT
TRBJ2-7 | TRBV10-3 | NA | TRBD2 | CAISETSGAYEQYF | TGTGCCATCAGTGAAACTAGCGGGGCCTACGAGCAGTACTTC